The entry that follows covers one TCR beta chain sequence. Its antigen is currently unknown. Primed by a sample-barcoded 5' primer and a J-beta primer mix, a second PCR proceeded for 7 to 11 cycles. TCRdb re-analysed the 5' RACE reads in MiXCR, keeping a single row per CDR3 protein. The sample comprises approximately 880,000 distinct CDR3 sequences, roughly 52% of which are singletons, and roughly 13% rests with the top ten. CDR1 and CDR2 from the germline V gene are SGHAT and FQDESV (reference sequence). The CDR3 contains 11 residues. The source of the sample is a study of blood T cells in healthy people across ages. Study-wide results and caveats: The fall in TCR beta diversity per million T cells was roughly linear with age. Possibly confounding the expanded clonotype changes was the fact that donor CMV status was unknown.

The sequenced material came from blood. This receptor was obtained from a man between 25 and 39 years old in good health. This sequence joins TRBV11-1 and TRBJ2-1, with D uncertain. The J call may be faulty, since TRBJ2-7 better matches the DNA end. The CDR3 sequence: CASSGYNEQYF. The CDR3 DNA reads TGTGCCAGCAGTGGGTATAATGAGCAGTACTTC.